This TCR beta chain was sequenced for a study of blood T cell repertoires in COVID-19. On the study more broadly: Sites across the United States, Italy and Spain contributed samples from acute and convalescent COVID-19. Sample material is recorded as cDNA or gDNA derived from T cells, B-cell-depleted T cells, or PBMCs.

Per the original methods: Counts of nucleated cells, estimated from reference gene primer amplification, were obtained. The table came from immunoSEQ multiplex PCR; TCRdb's copy has only in-frame clones and leaves some out. V and J calls and clone size come straight from that table; D and trimming were deduced from the DNA. The data show 68,000 or so clones, 75% to 90% seen once. This receptor was identified in a man between 45 and 60 years old with active COVID-19. The sample consisted of peripheral blood.

The CDR3 is CASSPGNLGTQYF. CDR3 bases: TGTGCCAGCAGCCCGGGGAACCTCGGGACCCAGTACTTC. The chain employs TRBV7-9 and TRBJ2-5; perhaps TRBD2 as D (5 bases). Trimming pared 5 bases from V and 7 bases from J, leaving 14 bases between. Germline V gene lookup returns CDR1 SEHNR and CDR2 FQNEAQ (reference sequence). The CDR3 contains 13 residues.